This T cell receptor (beta chain) was captured by sequencing in a study of blood T cell repertoires in COVID-19. Turning to the study itself: There were acute and convalescent COVID-19 samples, and they came from the United States, Italy and Spain. The analysed material was cDNA or gDNA that came from T cells, B-cell-depleted T cells, or PBMCs.

Looked up from germline, CDR1 is MDHEN and CDR2 is SYDVKM. Trimming cost V 6 bases and J 7 bases; bases outside gene matches: 7. CDR3 length: 14 amino acids. During active infection, Seattle patients enrolled and were then monitored through disease. Authors' methods: Reference gene primer amplification yielded estimated nucleated cell counts. The data were produced by immunoSEQ multiplex PCR, yet TCRdb's version contains in-frame clones alone and is incomplete. V and J calls plus clone size are reproduced from that table; the DNA served to infer D and trimming. This table has fewer than 400,000 clones, 90% appearing once.

The clonotype was recovered from a woman in her 30s with COVID-19, enrolled during active disease. The rearrangement links TRBV28 to TRBJ2-2, with 8 bases aligning to TRBD1. The sequenced material came from peripheral blood. In nucleotides, the CDR3 is TGTGCCAGCAGCCAACCAGGGGGCCTCGGGGAGCTGTTTTTT. This encodes CASSQPGGLGELFF.